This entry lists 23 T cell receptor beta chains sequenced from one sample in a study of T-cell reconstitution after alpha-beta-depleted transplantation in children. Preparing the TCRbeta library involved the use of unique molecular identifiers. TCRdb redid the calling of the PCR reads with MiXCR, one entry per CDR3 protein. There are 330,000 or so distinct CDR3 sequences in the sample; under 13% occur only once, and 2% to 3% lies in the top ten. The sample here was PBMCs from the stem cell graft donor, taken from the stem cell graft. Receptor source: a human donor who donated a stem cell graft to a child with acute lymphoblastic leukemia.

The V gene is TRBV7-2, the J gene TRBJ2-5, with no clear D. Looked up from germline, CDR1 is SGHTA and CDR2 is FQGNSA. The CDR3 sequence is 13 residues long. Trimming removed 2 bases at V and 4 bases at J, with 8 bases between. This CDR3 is CASSLLGRETQYF. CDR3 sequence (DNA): TGTGCCAGCAGCTTACTTGGGCGAGAGACCCAGTACTTC.

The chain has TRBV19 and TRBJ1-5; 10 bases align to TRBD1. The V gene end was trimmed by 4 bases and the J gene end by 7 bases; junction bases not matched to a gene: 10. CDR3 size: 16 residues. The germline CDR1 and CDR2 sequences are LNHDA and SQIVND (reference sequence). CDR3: CASSRTGTGDRQPQHF. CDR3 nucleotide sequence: TGTGCCAGTAGTAGGACGGGGACAGGGGATAGGCAGCCCCAGCATTTT.

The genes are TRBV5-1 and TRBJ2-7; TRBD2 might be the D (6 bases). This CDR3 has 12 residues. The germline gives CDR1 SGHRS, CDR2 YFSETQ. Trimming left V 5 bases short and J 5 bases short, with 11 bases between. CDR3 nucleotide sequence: TGCGCCAGCAGGCGGGATGAGGACGAGCAGTACTTC. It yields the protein CASRRDEDEQYF.

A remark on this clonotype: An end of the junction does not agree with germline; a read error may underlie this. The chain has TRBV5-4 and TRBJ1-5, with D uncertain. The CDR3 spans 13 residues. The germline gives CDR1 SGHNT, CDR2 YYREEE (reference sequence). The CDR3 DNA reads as TGTGCCATCAGCTTGGGGAGCAATCAGCCCCAGCATTTT. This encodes CAISLGSNQPQHF.

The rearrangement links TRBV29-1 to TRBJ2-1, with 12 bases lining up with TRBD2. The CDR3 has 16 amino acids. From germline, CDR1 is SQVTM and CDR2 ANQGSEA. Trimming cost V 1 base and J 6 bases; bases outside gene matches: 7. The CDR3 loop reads CSVEASGRAFINEQFF. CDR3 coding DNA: TGCAGCGTTGAAGCTAGCGGGAGGGCATTTATCAATGAGCAGTTCTTC.

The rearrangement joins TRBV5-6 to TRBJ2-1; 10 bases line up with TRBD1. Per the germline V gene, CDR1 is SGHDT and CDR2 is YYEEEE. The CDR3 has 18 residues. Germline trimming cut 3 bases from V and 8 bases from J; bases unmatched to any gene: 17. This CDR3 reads CASSYFDRGRRLVYEQFF. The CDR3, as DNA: TGTGCCAGCAGCTACTTCGACAGGGGGCGGCGGCTTGTCTATGAGCAGTTCTTC.

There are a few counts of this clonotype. CDR3 sequence (DNA): TGTGCCACCAAACTACAGGGGTTGGAAGAGACCCAGTACTTC. Residues: CATKLQGLEETQYF. The chain is built from TRBV27 and TRBJ2-5; 7 bases match TRBD1. Germline CDR1 is MNHEY and CDR2 is SMNVEV (reference sequence). CDR3 length: 14 residues. Trimming at V came to 10 bases and at J to 3 bases, leaving 11 bases not matched to a gene.

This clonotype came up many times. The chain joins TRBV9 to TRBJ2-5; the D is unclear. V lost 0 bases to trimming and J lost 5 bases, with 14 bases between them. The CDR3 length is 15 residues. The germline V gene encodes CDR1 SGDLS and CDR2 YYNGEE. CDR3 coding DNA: TGTGCCAGCAGCGTAGTGCCTCAGCGTGGGGAGACCCAGTACTTC. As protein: CASSVVPQRGETQYF.

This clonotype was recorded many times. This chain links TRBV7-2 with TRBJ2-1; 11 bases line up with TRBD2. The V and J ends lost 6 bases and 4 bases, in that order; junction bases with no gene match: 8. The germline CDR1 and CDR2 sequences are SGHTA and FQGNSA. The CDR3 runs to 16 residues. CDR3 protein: CASRELAGAGYNEQFF. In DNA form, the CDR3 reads TGTGCCAGCAGAGAACTAGCGGGAGCGGGTTACAATGAGCAGTTCTTC.

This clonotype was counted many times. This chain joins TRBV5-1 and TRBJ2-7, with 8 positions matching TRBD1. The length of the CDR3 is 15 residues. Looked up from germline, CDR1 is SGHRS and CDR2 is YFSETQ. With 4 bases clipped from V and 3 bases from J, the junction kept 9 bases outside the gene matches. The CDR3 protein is CASSIDGTGRYEQYF. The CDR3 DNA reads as TGCGCCAGCAGCATTGATGGGACAGGCCGCTACGAGCAGTACTTC. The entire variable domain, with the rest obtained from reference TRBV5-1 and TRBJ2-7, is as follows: KAGVTQTPRYLIKTRGQQVTLSCSPISGHRSVSWYQQTPGQGLQFLFEYFSETQRNKGNFPGRFSGRQFSNSRSEMNVSTLELGDSALYLCASSIDGTGRYEQYFGPGTRLTVT.

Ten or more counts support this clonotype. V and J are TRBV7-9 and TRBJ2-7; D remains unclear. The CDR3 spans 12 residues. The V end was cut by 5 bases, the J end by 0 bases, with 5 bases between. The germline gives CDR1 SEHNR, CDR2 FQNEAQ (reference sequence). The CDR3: CASSHSSYEQYF. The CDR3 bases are TGTGCCAGCAGCCACAGCTCCTACGAGCAGTACTTC.

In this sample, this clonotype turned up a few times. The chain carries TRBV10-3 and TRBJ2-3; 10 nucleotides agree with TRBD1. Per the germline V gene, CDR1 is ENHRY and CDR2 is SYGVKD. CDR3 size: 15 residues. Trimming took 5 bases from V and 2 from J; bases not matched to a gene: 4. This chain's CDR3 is CAISKTGGFTDTQYF. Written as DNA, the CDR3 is TGTGCCATCAGTAAGACAGGGGGCTTCACAGATACGCAGTATTTT.

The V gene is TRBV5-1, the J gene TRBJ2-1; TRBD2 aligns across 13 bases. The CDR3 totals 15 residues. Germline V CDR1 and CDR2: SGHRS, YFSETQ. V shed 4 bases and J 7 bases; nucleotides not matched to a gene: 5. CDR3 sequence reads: CASSTTSGRSNEQFF. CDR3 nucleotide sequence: TGCGCCAGCAGCACGACTAGCGGGAGGTCGAATGAGCAGTTCTTC.

The CDR3 DNA reads as TGTGCCAGCAGTCTTTCCTCAGGATGGGGTAACTATGGCTACACCTTC. Its protein product is CASSLSSGWGNYGYTF. The V call is TRBV27, the J call TRBJ1-2; D not certain. In germline, CDR1 is MNHEY, CDR2 SMNVEV (reference sequence). Between the trimmed V and J ends, which lost 5 bases and 1 base, there was a span of 17 bases. This CDR3 region has 16 residues.

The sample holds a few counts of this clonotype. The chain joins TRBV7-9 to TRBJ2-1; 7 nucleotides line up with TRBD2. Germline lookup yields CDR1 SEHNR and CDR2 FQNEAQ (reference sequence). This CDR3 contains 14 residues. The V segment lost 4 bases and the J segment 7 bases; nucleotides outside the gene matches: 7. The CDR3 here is CASSSGPGGNEQFF. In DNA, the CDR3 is TGTGCCAGCAGCTCCGGACCCGGGGGGAATGAGCAGTTCTTC.

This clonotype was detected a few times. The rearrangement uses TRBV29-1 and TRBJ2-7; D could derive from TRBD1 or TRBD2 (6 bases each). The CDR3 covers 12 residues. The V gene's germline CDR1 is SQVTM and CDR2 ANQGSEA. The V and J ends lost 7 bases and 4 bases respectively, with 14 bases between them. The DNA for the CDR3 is TGCAGCGGGGGGGACACCCTTTACGAGCAGTACTTC. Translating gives CSGGDTLYEQYF.

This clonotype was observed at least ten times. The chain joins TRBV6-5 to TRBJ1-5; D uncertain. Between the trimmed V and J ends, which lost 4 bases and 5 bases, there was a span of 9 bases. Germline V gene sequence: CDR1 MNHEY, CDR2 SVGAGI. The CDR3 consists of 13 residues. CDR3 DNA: TGTGCCAGCAGTTCCGGACCCCATCAGCCCCAGCATTTT. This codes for CASSSGPHQPQHF.

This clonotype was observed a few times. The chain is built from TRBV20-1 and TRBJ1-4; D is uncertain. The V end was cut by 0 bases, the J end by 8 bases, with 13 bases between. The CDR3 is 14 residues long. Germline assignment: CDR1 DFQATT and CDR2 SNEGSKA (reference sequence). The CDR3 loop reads CSARDGQTREKLFF. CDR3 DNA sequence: TGCAGTGCTAGAGATGGTCAGACACGGGAAAAACTGTTTTTT.

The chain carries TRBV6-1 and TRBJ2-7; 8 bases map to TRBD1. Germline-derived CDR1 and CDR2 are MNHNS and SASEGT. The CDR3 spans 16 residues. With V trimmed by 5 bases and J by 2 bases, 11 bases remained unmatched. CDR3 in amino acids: CASSLPRDRPTYEQYF. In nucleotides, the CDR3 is TGTGCCAGCAGTCTCCCCCGGGACAGGCCTACCTACGAGCAGTACTTC.

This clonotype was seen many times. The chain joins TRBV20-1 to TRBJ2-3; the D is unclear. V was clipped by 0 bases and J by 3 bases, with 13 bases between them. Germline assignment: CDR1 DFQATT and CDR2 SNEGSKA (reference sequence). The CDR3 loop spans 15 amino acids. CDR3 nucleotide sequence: TGCAGTGCTAGAGACACTGGATTAGGGACAGATACGCAGTATTTT. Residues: CSARDTGLGTDTQYF.

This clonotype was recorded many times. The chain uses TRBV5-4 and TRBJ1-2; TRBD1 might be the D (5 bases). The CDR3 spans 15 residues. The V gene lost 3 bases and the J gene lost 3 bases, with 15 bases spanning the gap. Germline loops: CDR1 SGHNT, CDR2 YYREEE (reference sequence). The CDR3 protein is CASSSRRDSHYGYTF. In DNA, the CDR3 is TGTGCCAGCAGCTCTCGCAGGGACTCGCACTATGGCTACACCTTC. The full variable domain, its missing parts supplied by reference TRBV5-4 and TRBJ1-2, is ETGVTQSPTHLIKTRGQQVTLRCSSQSGHNTVSWYQQALGQGPQFIFQYYREEENGRGNFPPRFSGLQFPNYSSELNVNALELDDSALYLCASSSRRDSHYGYTFGSGTRLTVV.

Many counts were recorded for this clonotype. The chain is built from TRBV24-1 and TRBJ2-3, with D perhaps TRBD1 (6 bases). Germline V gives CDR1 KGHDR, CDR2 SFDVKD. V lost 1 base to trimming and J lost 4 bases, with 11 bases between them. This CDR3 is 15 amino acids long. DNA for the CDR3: TGTGCCACCAGTGATTTAGGGGGTGGCGCAGATACGCAGTATTTT. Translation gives CATSDLGGGADTQYF.

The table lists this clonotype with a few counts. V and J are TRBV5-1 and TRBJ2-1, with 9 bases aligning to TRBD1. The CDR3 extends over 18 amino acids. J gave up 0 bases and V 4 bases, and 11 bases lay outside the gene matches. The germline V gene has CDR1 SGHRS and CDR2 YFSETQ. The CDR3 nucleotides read TGCGCCAGCAGCAGGGGACAGGGATGGCCCAGCTCCTACAATGAGCAGTTCTTC. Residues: CASSRGQGWPSSYNEQFF.